The 9 T cell receptor beta chains below all came from one sample that was sequenced in a study of OX40 agonist ivuxolimab in advanced cancers. Some clones are missing from TCRdb's copy, which holds only in-frame ones; the method was immunoSEQ multiplex PCR. This table has fewer than 80,000 clones, about nine tenths appearing once. Source: CD4+ or CD8+ T cells sorted from blood, taken in a trial of the OX40 agonist ivuxolimab. The receptor source for this set is an adult with an advanced solid tumor such as melanoma, head and neck, liver or kidney cancer.

The count of this clone is one. The V and J genes are TRBV7-2 and TRBJ2-5, with TRBD2 matching 8 bases. V trimming: 5 bases; J trimming: 0 bases; junction bases outside the gene matches: 11. The germline V gene encodes CDR1 SGHTA and CDR2 FQGNSA. This CDR3 is built from 17 residues. The CDR3 region is CASSPKGASGYQETQYF. Here the CDR3 DNA reads TGTGCCAGCAGCCCCAAAGGGGCTAGCGGGTACCAAGAGACCCAGTACTTC.

The V gene is TRBV2, the J gene TRBJ1-2; D uncertain. CDR1 SNHLY and CDR2 FYNNEI come from the germline V gene. The CDR3 extends over 12 amino acids. With 1 base removed from V and 4 bases from J, the gap between germline ends came to 4 bases. CDR3 sequence: CASSEDSYGYTF. The CDR3 DNA follows: TGTGCCAGCAGTGAAGACAGCTATGGCTACACCTTC.

This chain uses TRBV6-4 with TRBJ2-3; 7 bases line up with TRBD2. CDR3 length: 15 amino acids. Trimming at V came to 5 bases and at J to 2 bases, leaving 7 bases not matched to a gene. Per germline, CDR1 MRHNA and CDR2 SNTAGT. The CDR3 DNA sequence: TGTGCCAGCAGTCAAACTAGCGAAATCACAGATACGCAGTATTTT. The encoded protein is CASSQTSEITDTQYF.

A single count supports this clone. This chain connects TRBV7-7 to TRBJ2-3; TRBD2 might be the D (5 bases). Germline assignment: CDR1 SSHAT and CDR2 FNYEAQ (reference sequence). Trimming shortened V by 5 bases and J by 5 bases, and 17 bases separated the two germline ends. The CDR3 is 15 residues long. The CDR3 nucleotides are TGTGCCAGCAGCCCGGACGGTGACCGGGGAGATACGCAGTATTTT. Translated, it gives CASSPDGDRGDTQYF.

Concerning this clone itself: The sample contains more than one DNA sequence encoding this CDR3. V is TRBV6-5 and J is TRBJ2-3; D is unresolved. This CDR3 has 13 residues. V lost 2 bases and J lost 2, with 5 bases in between. CDR1 and CDR2 (germline): MNHEY, SVGAGI. The CDR3 bases are TGTGCCAGCAGTTACCGGACCACAGATACGCAGTATTTT. This gives the protein CASSYRTTDTQYF.

The chain combines TRBV11-1 with TRBJ2-1, with a possible D match to TRBD2 (5 bases). The CDR3 totals 14 residues. V was pared by 5 bases and J by 4 bases, with 12 bases between. Germline V gives CDR1 SGHAT, CDR2 FQDESV (reference sequence). The DNA for the CDR3 is TGTGCCAGCAGCGCCGACGGACTGTACAATGAGCAGTTCTTC. This gives the protein CASSADGLYNEQFF.

A single count supports this clone. The V call is TRBV7-2, the J call TRBJ1-2, with TRBD1 matching 7 bases. V was clipped by 3 bases and J by 6 bases; unmatched bases: 7. The CDR3 length is 14 residues. The germline CDR1 and CDR2 sequences are SGHTA and FQGNSA. The CDR3 protein is CASSFRVQGNGYTF. Written as DNA, the CDR3 is TGTGCCAGCAGCTTTCGAGTACAGGGGAATGGCTACACCTTC.

The genes are TRBV7-9 and TRBJ1-1; D not resolved. Looked up from germline, CDR1 is SEHNR and CDR2 is FQNEAQ (reference sequence). V lost 2 bases, J lost 5 bases, and 9 bases lay in between. The CDR3 is 13 amino acids. CDR3 DNA sequence: TGTGCCAGCAGCTTAAACACCGATACTGAAGCTTTCTTT. Its protein product is CASSLNTDTEAFF.

The J gene is TRBJ2-6, the V gene TRBV11-3; D may be TRBD1 (6 bases). The V and J ends lost 1 base and 2 bases respectively, with 6 bases between them. CDR1 and CDR2 (germline): SGHNT, YENEEA. The CDR3 has 15 amino acids. The CDR3 spells CASSLAGAGANVLTF. The CDR3 DNA reads as TGTGCCAGCAGCTTAGCAGGGGCTGGGGCCAACGTCCTGACTTTC.